This T cell receptor (beta chain) originates from a study of cytomegalovirus exposure and HLA in healthy donors. Broader study findings: Most TCR beta V segments were productive about 87% or about 30% of the time in an earlier analysis.

About this clone: Its antigen is still unknown.

Primers for the PCR totalled 60 Vbeta and 13 Jbeta. The table came from immunoSEQ multiplex PCR; TCRdb's copy has only in-frame clones and leaves some out. The data show more than 130,000 clones, with over 70% seen just once and less than 3.5% held by the top ten. J was trimmed by 0 bases and V by 1 base; bases with no gene match: 9. Germline V gene data show CDR1 as SGHTA and CDR2 as FQGNSA. This CDR3 has 18 amino acids. The V call is TRBV7-2, the J call TRBJ2-4; 7 bases align to TRBD2. The clonotype was recovered from a male donor in good health and CMV-seronegative. Sequenced sample: PBMCs. This CDR3 reads CASSLVMGGEVAKNIQYF. The CDR3, as DNA: TGTGCCAGCAGCTTAGTCATGGGGGGGGAAGTAGCCAAAAACATTCAGTACTTC.